This TCR beta chain originates from a study of Ad26.COV2.S vaccination and SARS-CoV-2 variants. Study-level points and caveats: Analytic work on TCR breadth and depth might have understated the full extent of total T cell responses.

As for treatment: about 20 received Ad26.COV2.S at low or high dose, single or two shots; about 5 received placebo; per-sample allocation not given. Following the first vaccine or placebo injection, samples were taken on day 63. In regard to this clone: The target antigen is unknown.

The data were produced by immunoSEQ multiplex PCR, yet TCRdb's version contains in-frame clones alone and is incomplete. The sample lists 440,000 or so clones, roughly 90% seen once, with around 1.8% in the top ten. V lost 6 bases and J lost 5, with 21 bases in between. The CDR3 is 16 residues long. In germline, CDR1 is MNHEY, CDR2 SVGEGT. The specimen comprised peripheral blood, sampled in a trial of Ad26.COV2.S vaccine versus placebo. This clonotype was obtained from a person between 18 and 59 years old who received the Ad26.COV2.S COVID-19 vaccine or a placebo. The V and J genes are TRBV6-2 or TRBV6-3 and TRBJ2-3; no firm D call. CDR3 sequence reads: CASSRSPFRRKDTQYF. The CDR3 coding sequence is TGTGCCAGCAGCCGCTCCCCCTTTCGACGGAAAGATACGCAGTATTTT.